These 14 T cell receptor beta chains came from one sample sequenced in a study of T cell responses to AZD1222 COVID-19 vaccine. TCRdb's table, derived via immunoSEQ multiplex PCR, lists solely in-frame clones and lacks some. In the table there are more than 95,000 clones, over 70% of which are singletons. The sequencing used peripheral blood, collected on day 0 of AZD1222 vaccination. The source of these receptors is an adult in good health.

V and J are TRBV7-9 and TRBJ1-1, with D hard to call. CDR3 length: 15 amino acids. Trimming left V 5 bases short and J 1 base short, with 14 bases between. Germline CDR1 is SEHNR and CDR2 is FQNEAQ (reference sequence). The CDR3 loop is CASSDLVRGNTEAFF. In DNA, the CDR3 is TGTGCCAGCAGCGACCTAGTGCGGGGGAACACTGAAGCTTTCTTT.

The genes are TRBV11-3 and TRBJ2-2; D is uncertain. The CDR3 has 13 residues. The germline V gene encodes CDR1 SGHNT and CDR2 YENEEA. Trimming removed 2 bases from V and 1 base from J, with 2 bases in between. The CDR3 sequence is CASSLRNTGELFF. The CDR3 bases are TGTGCCAGCAGCTTACGGAACACCGGGGAGCTGTTTTTT.

The chain links TRBV5-1 to TRBJ2-5; either TRBD1 or TRBD2 may supply D (6 bases each). Germline V gives CDR1 SGHRS, CDR2 YFSETQ. This CDR3 has 15 amino acids. Trimming stripped 7 bases from V and 4 bases from J, with 20 bases between. The CDR3: CASQRAGQSRETQYF. CDR3 sequence (DNA): TGCGCCAGCCAACGTGCGGGACAAAGTCGAGAGACCCAGTACTTC. The variable domain in full, with the rest retrieved from reference TRBV5-1 and TRBJ2-5, is KAGVTQTPRYLIKTRGQQVTLSCSPISGHRSVSWYQQTPGQGLQFLFEYFSETQRNKGNFPGRFSGRQFSNSRSEMNVSTLELGDSALYLCASQRAGQSRETQYFGPGTRLLVL.

The chain carries TRBV29-1 and TRBJ1-1; TRBD1 is a possible D gene (6 bases). V lost 5 bases and J lost 5, with 15 bases in between. Per the germline V gene, CDR1 is SQVTM and CDR2 is ANQGSEA. The CDR3 spans 13 residues. CDR3 residues: CSVITPGETEAFF. In nucleotides, the CDR3 is TGCAGCGTTATCACCCCAGGGGAGACTGAAGCTTTCTTT. Complete variable domain (other parts from reference TRBV29-1 and TRBJ1-1): SAVISQKPSRDICQRGTSLTIQCQVDSQVTMMFWYRQQPGQSLTLIATANQGSEATYESGFVIDKFPISRPNLTFSTLTVSNMSPEDSSIYLCSVITPGETEAFFGQGTRLTVV.

The chain's CDR3 is CASSLMTGEHGYTF. In nucleotides, the CDR3 is TGTGCCAGCAGCTTAATGACAGGGGAGCATGGCTACACCTTC. This chain links TRBV7-2 with TRBJ1-2; 8 bases are a match to TRBD1. This CDR3 has 14 residues. V shed 2 bases, J shed 6 bases, and the junction held 5 bases outside the gene matches. The germline V gene encodes CDR1 SGHTA and CDR2 FQGNSA.

The chain joins TRBV7-6 to TRBJ1-3, with unresolved D. This CDR3 contains 12 residues. The V and J ends lost 5 bases and 4 bases respectively, with 6 bases between them. Germline V gene sequence: CDR1 SGHVS, CDR2 FNYEAQ. Here the CDR3 reads CASSAQGNTIYF. The CDR3 bases are TGTGCCAGCAGCGCCCAAGGAAACACCATATATTTT.

This clone was seen only a few times. The chain links TRBV7-9 to TRBJ1-3; D perhaps matches TRBD1 (6 bases). V was pared by 7 bases and J by 0 bases, with 19 bases between. CDR3 size: 17 residues. Germline V gene lookup returns CDR1 SEHNR and CDR2 FQNEAQ (reference sequence). CDR3 bases: TGTGCCAGCACATACCTACGGGACACGAACTCTGGAAACACCATATATTTT. Protein sequence: CASTYLRDTNSGNTIYF.

This chain uses TRBV15 with TRBJ2-7; 8 bases line up with TRBD1. Per the germline V gene, CDR1 is LNHNV and CDR2 is YYDKDF (reference sequence). Germline trimming cut 5 bases from V and 7 bases from J; bases unmatched to any gene: 10. The CDR3 has 14 amino acids. The CDR3 bases are TGTGCCACCAGCCTCTCAGGGGGCTTCGGAGAGCAGTACTTC. Translating it yields CATSLSGGFGEQYF.

The chain uses TRBV28 and TRBJ2-1, with 11 bases fitting TRBD2. V lost 3 bases to trimming and J lost 7 bases; unmatched junction nucleotides: 11. Per the germline V gene, CDR1 is MDHEN and CDR2 is SYDVKM. The CDR3 contains 17 residues. The CDR3 DNA follows: TGTGCCAGCAGTTTGGAGGTACTAGCGGGAGTGAGGAATGAGCAGTTCTTC. Amino acid sequence: CASSLEVLAGVRNEQFF.

V gene TRBV6-2 or TRBV6-3 combines with J gene TRBJ2-7, with a weak D call TRBD1 (7 bases). The CDR3 length is 15 residues. Germline loops: CDR1 MNHEY, CDR2 SVGEGT. Trimming cost V 0 bases and J 3 bases, with 12 bases left between them. In nucleotides, the CDR3 is TGTGCCAGCAGTTACTCCGGAGGGGGCCTCTACGAGCAGTACTTC. It codes for CASSYSGGGLYEQYF.

Of note for this clone: Other DNA sequences of this sample code for an identical CDR3. The chain employs TRBV6-5 and TRBJ1-5; D is unclear. Germline CDR1 reads MNHEY; CDR2 reads SVGAGI. Trimming shortened V by 0 bases and J by 5 bases, and 5 bases separated the two germline ends. This CDR3 is built from 13 residues. For the CDR3, the DNA is TGTGCCAGCAGTTACTCCCGGGATCAGCCCCAGCATTTT. It yields the protein CASSYSRDQPQHF.

The chain recombines TRBV7-9 with TRBJ2-3, with D hard to call. Trimming removed 3 bases from V and 6 bases from J, with 10 bases in between. The CDR3 contains 13 residues. Per the germline V gene, CDR1 is SEHNR and CDR2 is FQNEAQ (reference sequence). The DNA of the CDR3 is TGTGCCAGCAGCTTGTCGTCTTCGGATACGCAGTATTTT. Translating it yields CASSLSSSDTQYF.

The gene calls are TRBV7-2 and TRBJ2-3; 7 positions match TRBD2. There are 16 residues in the CDR3. The V gene's germline CDR1 is SGHTA and CDR2 FQGNSA. Trimming took 1 base from V and 4 from J; bases not matched to a gene: 8. The CDR3, as DNA: TGTGCCAGCAGCTTAGTCGGCGGGAGTGGATCAGATACGCAGTATTTT. It encodes CASSLVGGSGSDTQYF.

The chain joins TRBV28 to TRBJ1-3; D gene uncertain. CDR1 MDHEN and CDR2 SYDVKM come from the germline V gene. The CDR3 length is 14 residues. V was cut by 6 bases and J by 1 base, with 10 bases left in between. The DNA for the CDR3 is TGTGCCAGCAGAACCGGACTTTCTGGAAACACCATATATTTT. Its protein is CASRTGLSGNTIYF.